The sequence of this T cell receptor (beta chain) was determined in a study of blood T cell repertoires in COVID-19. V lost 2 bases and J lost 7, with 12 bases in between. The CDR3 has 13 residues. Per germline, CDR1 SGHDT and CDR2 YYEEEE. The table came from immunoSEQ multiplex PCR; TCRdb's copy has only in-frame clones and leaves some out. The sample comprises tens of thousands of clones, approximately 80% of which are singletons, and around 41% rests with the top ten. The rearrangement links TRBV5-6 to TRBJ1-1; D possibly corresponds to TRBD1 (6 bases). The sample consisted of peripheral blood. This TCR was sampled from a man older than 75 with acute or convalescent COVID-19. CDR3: CASSLLRTDEAFF. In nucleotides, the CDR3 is TGTGCCAGCAGCTTACTCAGGACAGATGAAGCTTTCTTT.